This entry concerns a single T cell receptor (beta chain). The data were produced by immunoSEQ multiplex PCR, yet TCRdb's version contains in-frame clones alone and is incomplete. The table has around 92,000 clones, 90% to 95% seen once. The data are from a study of T cell changes during pregnancy in multiple sclerosis. Germline V gene sequence: CDR1 SGHNT, CDR2 YYREEE (reference sequence). Trimming removed 3 bases at V and 7 bases at J, with 20 bases between. The CDR3 has 17 amino acids. V gene TRBV5-4 combines with J gene TRBJ1-6; D might be TRBD1 (6 bases). The clonotype originates from a female donor with multiple sclerosis, enrolled in a pregnancy study. The sequencing here drew on peripheral blood, taken in the first trimester of pregnancy. As DNA, the CDR3 is TGTGCCAGCAGCTGGGCCTCACTGGGGGCTTCAAATTCACCCCTCCACTTT. Translating gives CASSWASLGASNSPLHF.